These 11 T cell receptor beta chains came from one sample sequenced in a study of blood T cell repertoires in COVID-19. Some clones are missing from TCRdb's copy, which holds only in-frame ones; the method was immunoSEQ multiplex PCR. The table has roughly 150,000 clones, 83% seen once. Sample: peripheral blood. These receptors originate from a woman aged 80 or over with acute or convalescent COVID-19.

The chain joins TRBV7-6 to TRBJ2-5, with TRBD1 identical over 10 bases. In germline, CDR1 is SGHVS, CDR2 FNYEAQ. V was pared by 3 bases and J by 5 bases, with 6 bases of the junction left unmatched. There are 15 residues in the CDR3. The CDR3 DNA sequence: TGTGCCAGCAGCTTTGGGACAGGGGTAGGCGAGACCCAGTACTTC. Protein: CASSFGTGVGETQYF.

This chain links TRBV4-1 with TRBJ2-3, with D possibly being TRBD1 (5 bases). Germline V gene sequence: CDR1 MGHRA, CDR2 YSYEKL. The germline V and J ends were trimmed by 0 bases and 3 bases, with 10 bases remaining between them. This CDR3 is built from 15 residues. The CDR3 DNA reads TGCGCCAGCAGCCAAGAACAGGTTTGGACAGATACGCAGTATTTT. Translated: CASSQEQVWTDTQYF.

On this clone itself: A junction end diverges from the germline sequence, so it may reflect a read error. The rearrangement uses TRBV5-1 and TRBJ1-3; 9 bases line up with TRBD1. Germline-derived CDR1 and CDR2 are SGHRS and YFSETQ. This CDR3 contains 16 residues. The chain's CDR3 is CASSRDRASSGNTMYF. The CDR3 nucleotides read TGCGCCAGCAGCAGGGACAGGGCGAGCTCTGGAAACACCATGTATTTT.

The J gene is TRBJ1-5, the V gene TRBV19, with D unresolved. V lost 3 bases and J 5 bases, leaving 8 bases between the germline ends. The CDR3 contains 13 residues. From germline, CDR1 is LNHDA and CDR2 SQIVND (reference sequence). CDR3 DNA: TGTGCCAGTAGTATGCACGGGGATCAGCCCCAGCATTTT. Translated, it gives CASSMHGDQPQHF.

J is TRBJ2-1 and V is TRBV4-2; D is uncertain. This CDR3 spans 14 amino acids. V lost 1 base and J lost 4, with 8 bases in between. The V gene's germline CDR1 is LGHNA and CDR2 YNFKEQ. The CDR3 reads CASSQGPTYNEQFF. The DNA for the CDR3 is TGTGCCAGCAGCCAAGGACCGACTTACAATGAGCAGTTCTTC.

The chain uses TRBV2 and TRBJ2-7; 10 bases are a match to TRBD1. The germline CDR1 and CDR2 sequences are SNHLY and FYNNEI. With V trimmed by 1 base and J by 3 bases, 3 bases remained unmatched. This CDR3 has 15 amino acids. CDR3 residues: CASSEERTGGYEQYF. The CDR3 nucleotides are TGTGCCAGCAGTGAAGAGAGGACAGGGGGCTACGAGCAGTACTTC.

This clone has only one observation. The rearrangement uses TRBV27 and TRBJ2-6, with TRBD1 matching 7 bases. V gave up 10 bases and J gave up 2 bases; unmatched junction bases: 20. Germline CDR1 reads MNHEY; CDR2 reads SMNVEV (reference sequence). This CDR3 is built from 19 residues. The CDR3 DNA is TGTGCCACCAAGACGGTTCGACAGGGAAGGGCGACTGGGGCCAACGTCCTGACTTTC. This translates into CATKTVRQGRATGANVLTF.

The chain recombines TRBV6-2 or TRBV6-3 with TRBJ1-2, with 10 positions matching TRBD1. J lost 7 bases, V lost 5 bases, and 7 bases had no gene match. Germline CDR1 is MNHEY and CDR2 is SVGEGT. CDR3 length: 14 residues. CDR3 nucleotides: TGTGCCAGCAGTGACCGGGACAGGGGCATTGGCTACACCTTC. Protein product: CASSDRDRGIGYTF.

The CDR3 region has the DNA TGCGCCAGCAGCCTATTCAGGGGGCAAGAGACCCAGTACTTC. Translating it yields CASSLFRGQETQYF. The V and J genes are TRBV5-1 and TRBJ2-5; 7 bases match TRBD1. V trimming: 4 bases; J trimming: 2 bases; junction bases outside the gene matches: 5. CDR1 and CDR2 from the germline V gene are SGHRS and YFSETQ. This CDR3 contains 14 residues.

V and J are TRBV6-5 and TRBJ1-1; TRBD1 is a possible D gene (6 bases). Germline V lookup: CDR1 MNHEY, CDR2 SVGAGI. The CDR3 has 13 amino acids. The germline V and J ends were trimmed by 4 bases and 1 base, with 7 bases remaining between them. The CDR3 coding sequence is TGTGCCAGCAGTTTGACAGGGAACACTGAAGCTTTCTTT. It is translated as CASSLTGNTEAFF.

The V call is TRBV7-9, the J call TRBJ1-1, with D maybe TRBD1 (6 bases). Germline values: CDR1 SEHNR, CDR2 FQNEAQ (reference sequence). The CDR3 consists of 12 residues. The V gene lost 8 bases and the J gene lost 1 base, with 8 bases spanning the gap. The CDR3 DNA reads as TGTGCCAGCGGACAGCCGAACACTGAAGCTTTCTTT. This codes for CASGQPNTEAFF.